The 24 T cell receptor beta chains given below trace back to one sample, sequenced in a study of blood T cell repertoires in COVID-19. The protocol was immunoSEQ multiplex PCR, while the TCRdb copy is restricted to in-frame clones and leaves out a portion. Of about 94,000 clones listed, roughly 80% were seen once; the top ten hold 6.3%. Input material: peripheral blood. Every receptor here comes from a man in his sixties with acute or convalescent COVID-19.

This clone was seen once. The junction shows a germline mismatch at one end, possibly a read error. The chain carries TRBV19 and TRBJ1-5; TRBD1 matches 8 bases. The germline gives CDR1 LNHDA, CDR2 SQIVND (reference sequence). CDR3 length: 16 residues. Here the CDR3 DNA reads TGTGTCAGTAGTATACGAGCGGACAGGGTGGATCAGCCCCAGCATTTT. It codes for CVSSIRADRVDQPQHF.

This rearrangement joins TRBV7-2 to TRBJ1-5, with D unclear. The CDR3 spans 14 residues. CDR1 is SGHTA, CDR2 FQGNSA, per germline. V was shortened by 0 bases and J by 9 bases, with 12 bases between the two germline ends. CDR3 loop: CASSLARARGPQHF. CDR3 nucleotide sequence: TGTGCCAGCAGCTTAGCCAGAGCCCGGGGGCCCCAGCATTTT.

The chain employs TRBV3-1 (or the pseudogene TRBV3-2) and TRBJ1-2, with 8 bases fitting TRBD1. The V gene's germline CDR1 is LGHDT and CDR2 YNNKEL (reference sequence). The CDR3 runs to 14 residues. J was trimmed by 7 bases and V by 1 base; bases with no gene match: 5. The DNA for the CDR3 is TGTGCCAGCAGCCAAGGGGCAGGGGGCGTTGGCTACACCTTC. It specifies CASSQGAGGVGYTF.

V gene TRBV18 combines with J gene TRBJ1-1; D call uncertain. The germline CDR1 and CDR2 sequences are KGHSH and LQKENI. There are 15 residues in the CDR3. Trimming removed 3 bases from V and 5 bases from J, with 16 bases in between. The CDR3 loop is CASSPALSAGTEAFF. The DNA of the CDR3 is TGTGCCAGCTCACCCGCTTTAAGTGCGGGGACTGAAGCTTTCTTT.

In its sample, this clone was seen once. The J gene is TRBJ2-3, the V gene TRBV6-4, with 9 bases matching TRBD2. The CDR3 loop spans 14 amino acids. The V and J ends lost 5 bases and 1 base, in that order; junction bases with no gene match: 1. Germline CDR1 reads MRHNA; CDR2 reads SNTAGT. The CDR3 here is CASSLAGGTDTQYF. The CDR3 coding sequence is TGTGCCAGCAGTTTAGCGGGGGGCACAGATACGCAGTATTTT.

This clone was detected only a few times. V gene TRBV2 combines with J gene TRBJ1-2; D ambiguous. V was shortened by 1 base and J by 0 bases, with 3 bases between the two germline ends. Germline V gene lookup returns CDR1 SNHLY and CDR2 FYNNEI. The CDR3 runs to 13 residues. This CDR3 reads CASSEVSNYGYTF. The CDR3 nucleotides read TGTGCCAGCAGTGAAGTATCTAACTATGGCTACACCTTC.

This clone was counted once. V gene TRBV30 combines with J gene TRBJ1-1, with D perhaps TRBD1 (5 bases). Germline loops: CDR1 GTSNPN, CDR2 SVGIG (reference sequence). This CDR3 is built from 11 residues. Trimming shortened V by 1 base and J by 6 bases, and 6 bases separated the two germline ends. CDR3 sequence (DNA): TGTGCCTGGAGTGAGGGGCCTGAAGCTTTCTTT. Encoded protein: CAWSEGPEAFF. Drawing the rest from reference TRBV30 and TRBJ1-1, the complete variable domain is SQTIHQWPATLVQPVGSPLSLECTVEGTSNPNLYWYRQAAGRGLQLLFYSVGIGQISSEVPQNLSASRPQDRQFILSSKKLLLSDSGFYLCAWSEGPEAFFGQGTRLTVV.

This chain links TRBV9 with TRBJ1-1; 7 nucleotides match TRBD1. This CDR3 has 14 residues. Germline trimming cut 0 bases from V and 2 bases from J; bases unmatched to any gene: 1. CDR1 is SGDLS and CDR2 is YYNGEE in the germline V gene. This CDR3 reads CASSVGQGNTEAFF. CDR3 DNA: TGTGCCAGCAGCGTAGGACAGGGCAACACTGAAGCTTTCTTT.

CDR3 protein: CASSRGVEEKLFF. CDR3 DNA sequence: TGTGCCAGCTCCAGGGGGGTGGAGGAAAAACTGTTTTTT. V and J are TRBV12-3 or TRBV12-4 and TRBJ1-4; 7 bases map to TRBD1. The CDR3 contains 13 residues. The J segment lost 8 bases and the V segment lost 8 bases, leaving 8 bases of the junction unmatched.

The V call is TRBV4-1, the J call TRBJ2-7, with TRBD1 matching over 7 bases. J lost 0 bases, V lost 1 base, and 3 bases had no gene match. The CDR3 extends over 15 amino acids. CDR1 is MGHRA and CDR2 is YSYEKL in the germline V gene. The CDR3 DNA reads TGCGCCAGCAGCCAAGTAGGGACAGTCTCCTACGAGCAGTACTTC. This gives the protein CASSQVGTVSYEQYF.

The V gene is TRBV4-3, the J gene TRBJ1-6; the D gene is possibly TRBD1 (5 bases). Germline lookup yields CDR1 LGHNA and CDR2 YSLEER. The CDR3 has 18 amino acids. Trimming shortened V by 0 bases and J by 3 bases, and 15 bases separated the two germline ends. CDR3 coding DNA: TGCGCCAGCAGCCAAGATCCGACCGGGGGTAGCTATAATTCACCCCTCCACTTT. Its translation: CASSQDPTGGSYNSPLHF.

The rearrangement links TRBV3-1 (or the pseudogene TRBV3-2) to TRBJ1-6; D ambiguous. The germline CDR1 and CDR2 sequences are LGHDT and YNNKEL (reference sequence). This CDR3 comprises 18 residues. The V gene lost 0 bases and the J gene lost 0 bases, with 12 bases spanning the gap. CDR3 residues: CASSQDTPVSSYNSPLHF. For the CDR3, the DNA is TGTGCCAGCAGCCAAGATACTCCCGTGAGCTCCTATAATTCACCCCTCCACTTT.

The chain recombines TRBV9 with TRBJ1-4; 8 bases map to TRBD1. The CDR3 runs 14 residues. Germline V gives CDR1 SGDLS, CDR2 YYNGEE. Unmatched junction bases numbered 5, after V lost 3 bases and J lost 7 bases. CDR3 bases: TGTGCCAGCAGCGCGGACAGGGTGTCTGAAAAACTGTTTTTT. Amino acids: CASSADRVSEKLFF.

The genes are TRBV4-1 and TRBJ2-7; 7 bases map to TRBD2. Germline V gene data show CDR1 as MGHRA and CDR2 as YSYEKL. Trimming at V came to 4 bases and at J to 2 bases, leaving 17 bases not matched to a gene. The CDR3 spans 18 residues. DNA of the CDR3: TGCGCCAGCAGCCCCTTCTCCGGGTCAGCGGGGCGCACCTACGAGCAGTACTTC. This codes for CASSPFSGSAGRTYEQYF.

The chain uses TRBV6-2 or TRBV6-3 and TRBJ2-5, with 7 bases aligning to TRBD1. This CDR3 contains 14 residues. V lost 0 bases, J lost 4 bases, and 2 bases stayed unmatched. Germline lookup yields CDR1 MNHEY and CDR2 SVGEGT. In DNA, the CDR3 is TGTGCCAGCAGTTACTCGAAGGGGGCAGAGACCCAGTACTTC. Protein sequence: CASSYSKGAETQYF.

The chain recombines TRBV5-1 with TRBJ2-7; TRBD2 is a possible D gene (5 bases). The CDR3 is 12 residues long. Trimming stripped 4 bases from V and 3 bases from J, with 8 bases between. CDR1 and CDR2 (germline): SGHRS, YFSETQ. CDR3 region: CASSGRGYEQYF. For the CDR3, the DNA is TGCGCCAGCAGCGGGAGAGGCTACGAGCAGTACTTC.

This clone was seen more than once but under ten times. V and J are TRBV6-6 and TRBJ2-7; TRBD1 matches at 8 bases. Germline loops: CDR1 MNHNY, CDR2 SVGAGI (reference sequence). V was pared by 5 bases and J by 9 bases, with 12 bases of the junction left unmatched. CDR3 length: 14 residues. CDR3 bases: TGTGCCAGCAGTGGACAGGGTATTTCCCGAGGGCAGTACTTC. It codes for CASSGQGISRGQYF.

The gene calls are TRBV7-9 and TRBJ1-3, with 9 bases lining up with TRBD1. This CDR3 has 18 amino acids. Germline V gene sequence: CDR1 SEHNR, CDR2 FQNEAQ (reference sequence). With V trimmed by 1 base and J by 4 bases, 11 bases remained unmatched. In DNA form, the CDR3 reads TGTGCCAGCAGCTTAGGGGACAGGGCCGCTCGAGGAGGAAACACCATATATTTT. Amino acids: CASSLGDRAARGGNTIYF.

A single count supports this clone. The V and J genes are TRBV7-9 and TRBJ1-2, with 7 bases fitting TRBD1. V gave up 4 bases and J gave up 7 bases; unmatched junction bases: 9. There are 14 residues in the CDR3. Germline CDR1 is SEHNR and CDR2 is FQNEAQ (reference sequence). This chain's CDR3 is CASSSGTAISGYTF. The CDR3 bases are TGTGCCAGCAGCTCAGGGACAGCGATATCTGGCTACACCTTC.

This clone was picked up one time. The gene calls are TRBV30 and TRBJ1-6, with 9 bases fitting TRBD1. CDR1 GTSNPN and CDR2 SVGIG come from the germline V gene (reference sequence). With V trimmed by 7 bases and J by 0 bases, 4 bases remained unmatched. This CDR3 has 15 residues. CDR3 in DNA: TGTGCCTCGGGACAGGGAAGCTCCTATAATTCACCCCTCCACTTT. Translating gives CASGQGSSYNSPLHF.

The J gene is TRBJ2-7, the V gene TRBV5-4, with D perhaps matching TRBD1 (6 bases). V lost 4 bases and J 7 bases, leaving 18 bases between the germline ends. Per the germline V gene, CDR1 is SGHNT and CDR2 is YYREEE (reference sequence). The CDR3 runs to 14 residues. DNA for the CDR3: TGTGCCAGCAGCGGAGAGGGACATGTCGCAGAGCAGTACTTC. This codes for CASSGEGHVAEQYF.

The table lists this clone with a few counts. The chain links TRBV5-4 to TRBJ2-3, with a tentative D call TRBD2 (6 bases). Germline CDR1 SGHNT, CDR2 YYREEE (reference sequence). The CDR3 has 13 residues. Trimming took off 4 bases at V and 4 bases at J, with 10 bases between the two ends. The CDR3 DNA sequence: TGTGCCAGCAGCCCCGGGGGTCCAGATACGCAGTATTTT. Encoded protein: CASSPGGPDTQYF.

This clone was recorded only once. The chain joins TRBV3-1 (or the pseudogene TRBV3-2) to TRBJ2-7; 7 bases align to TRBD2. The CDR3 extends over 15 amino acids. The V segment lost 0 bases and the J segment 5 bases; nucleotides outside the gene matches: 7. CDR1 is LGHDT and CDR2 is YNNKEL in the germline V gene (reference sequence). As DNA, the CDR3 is TGTGCCAGCAGCCAAGACTTGACTAGCAAGCACGAGCAGTACTTC. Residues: CASSQDLTSKHEQYF.

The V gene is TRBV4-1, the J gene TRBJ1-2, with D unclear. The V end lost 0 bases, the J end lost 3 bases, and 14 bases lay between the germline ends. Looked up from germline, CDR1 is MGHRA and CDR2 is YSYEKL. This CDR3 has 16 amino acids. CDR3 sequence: CASSQEGRNPHYGYTF. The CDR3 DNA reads TGCGCCAGCAGCCAAGAGGGCAGGAACCCTCACTATGGCTACACCTTC.